This T cell receptor (beta chain) was recovered during a study of blood T cell repertoires in COVID-19 (dated by TCRdb to the early 2020s). A note on the overall study: Samples covering the acute and convalescent phases of COVID-19 were provided by collaborators in the United States, Italy and Spain. A de-identified subject ID, COVID-19 status, age in years and sex were almost always included in the sample metadata. The material from the prospective study consisted of cDNA or gDNA derived from T cells, B-cell-depleted T cells, or PBMCs. Samples came from the ongoing ImmuneRACE study (first 160 participants) plus 1,254 subjects from 6 global collaborators. A freely available public database, intended as a resource for researchers studying the immune response to SARS-CoV-2, is where the repertoires were released. Deeply sampled blood TCRbeta repertoires from subjects exposed to, actively infected with, or recovered from COVID-19 were included in the dataset. Where available, HLA class I and class II types were taken from metadata supplied by the sample provider and were not determined by assay-based typing.

V is reduced by 0 bases and J by 0 bases, leaving a spacing of 3 bases between them. According to the germline V gene, CDR1 reads KGHSH and CDR2 reads LQKENI. Spanning cysteine to phenylalanine, the CDR3 consists of 14 amino acids. CDR3 DNA is the only sequence kept; it has 42 bases, read in frame from the first base. TCRbeta CDR3 regions were amplified from genomic DNA by means of the immunoSEQ Assay, a bias-controlled multiplex PCR. The paper's data handling went like this. Nucleated cell counts per sample were estimated from amplification of reference gene primers within the assay. To quantify the absolute abundance of each unique TCRbeta CDR3 rearrangement, sequence reads were collapsed and filtered. For each sample, productive Simpson clonality was calculated as the square root of Simpson's diversity index across productive rearrangements. This immuneACCESS table, as held by TCRdb, lists in-frame sequences with V and J called but not all clones. Of the missing ones, under half trace to an unresolved V gene in checked studies; the others have no known cause. V, J and clone size derive from that table, while D and trimming were established from the DNA sequence. For this sample there are 250,000 to 300,000 clones; approximately 77% appear just once. The ten largest make up 2.5% to 3.5% of the sample.

For this clone: What antigen it recognizes has not been identified. Base qualities are not provided; no much larger clone lies one nucleotide away.

Collaborating institutions collected whole blood in K2EDTA tubes following their own protocols. For TCRbeta analysis, collaborators shipped samples in one of three forms: frozen whole blood, isolated PBMCs, or DNA extracted from either of those sample types. Points the paper makes about the study in general: How much clinical and demographic metadata was included differed by source and by participant, and the metadata was provided uncurated.

The sample comprised peripheral blood. This TCR came from a woman between 18 and 29 years old with acute or convalescent COVID-19. The rearrangement combines TRBV18 with TRBJ1-5, with the D gene too uncertain to name. CDR3 sequence: CASSPPYSNQPQHF. The DNA sequence is given as TGTGCCAGCTCACCACCATATAGCAATCAGCCCCAGCATTTT.